This TCR beta chain was sequenced for a study of blood T cells in healthy people across ages. Overall study results and limits: Compared with aged donors, long-lived donors showed fewer expanded clones, suggesting selection. Diversity estimates from one million T cells were considered underestimates.

Drawn from each donor were ten milliliters of peripheral blood. V gave up 4 bases and J gave up 1 base, with 11 bases separating them. This CDR3 spans 14 amino acids. The germline V gene has CDR1 SNHLY and CDR2 FYNNEI. Notes on this clonotype: Its antigen is currently unknown.

It was with a sample-barcoded 5' primer and a J-beta primer mix that a second PCR of roughly 7 to 11 cycles was run. Carrying 12 random nucleotides, a template-switch adaptor labeled each individual cDNA molecule. TCRdb re-analysed the 5' RACE reads in MiXCR, keeping a single row per CDR3 protein. This table has roughly 1.6 million distinct CDR3 sequences, 30% to 40% appearing once. The sequence derives from a young woman in good health. The chain is built from TRBV2 and TRBJ2-7; tentatively, D is TRBD2 (7 bases). Material for sequencing was blood. In DNA, the CDR3 is TGTGCCAGCAGTGGGGGGGGCCTGTCCTACGAGCAGTACTTC. Translation: CASSGGGLSYEQYF. Filled out from reference TRBV2 and TRBJ2-7, the complete variable domain reads EPEVTQTPSHQVTQMGQEVILRCVPISNHLYFYWYRQILGQKVEFLVSFYNNEISEKSEIFDDQFSVERPDGSNFTLKIRSTKLEDSAMYFCASSGGGLSYEQYFGPGTRLTVT.